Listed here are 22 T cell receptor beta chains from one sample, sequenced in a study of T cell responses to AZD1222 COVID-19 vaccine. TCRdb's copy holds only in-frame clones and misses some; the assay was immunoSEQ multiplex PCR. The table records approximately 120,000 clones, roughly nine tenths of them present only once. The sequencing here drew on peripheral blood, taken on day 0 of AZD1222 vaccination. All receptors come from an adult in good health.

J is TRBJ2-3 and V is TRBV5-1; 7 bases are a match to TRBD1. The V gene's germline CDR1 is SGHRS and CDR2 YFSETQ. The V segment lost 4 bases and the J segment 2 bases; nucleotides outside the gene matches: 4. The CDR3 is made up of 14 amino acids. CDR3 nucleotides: TGCGCCAGCAGCCGAGGGACAGCCACAGATACGCAGTATTTT. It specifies CASSRGTATDTQYF.

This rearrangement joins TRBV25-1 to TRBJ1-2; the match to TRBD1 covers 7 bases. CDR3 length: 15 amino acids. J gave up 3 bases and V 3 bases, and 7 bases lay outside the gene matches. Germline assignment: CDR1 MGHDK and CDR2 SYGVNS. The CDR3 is CASSEGGGAYYGYTF. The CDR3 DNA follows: TGTGCCAGCAGTGAGGGAGGGGGCGCATACTATGGCTACACCTTC.

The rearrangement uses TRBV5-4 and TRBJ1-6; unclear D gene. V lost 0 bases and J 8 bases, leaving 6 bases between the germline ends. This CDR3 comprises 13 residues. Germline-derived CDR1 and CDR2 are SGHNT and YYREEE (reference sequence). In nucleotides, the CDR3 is TGTGCCAGCAGCTTGGGCGGGGATTCACCCCTCCACTTT. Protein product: CASSLGGDSPLHF.

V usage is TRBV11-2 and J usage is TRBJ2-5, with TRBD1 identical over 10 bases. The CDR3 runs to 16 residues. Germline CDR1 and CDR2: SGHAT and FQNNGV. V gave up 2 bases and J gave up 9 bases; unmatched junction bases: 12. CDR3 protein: CASSLSSGQGTRAQYF. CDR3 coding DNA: TGTGCCAGCAGCTTATCCTCGGGACAGGGGACGAGGGCCCAGTACTTC.

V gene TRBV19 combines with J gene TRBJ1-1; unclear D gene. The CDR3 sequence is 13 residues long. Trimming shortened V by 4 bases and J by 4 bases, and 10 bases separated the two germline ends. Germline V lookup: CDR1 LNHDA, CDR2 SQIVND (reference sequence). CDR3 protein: CASSRRPGTEAFF. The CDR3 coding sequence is TGTGCCAGTAGTAGGAGACCCGGCACTGAAGCTTTCTTT.

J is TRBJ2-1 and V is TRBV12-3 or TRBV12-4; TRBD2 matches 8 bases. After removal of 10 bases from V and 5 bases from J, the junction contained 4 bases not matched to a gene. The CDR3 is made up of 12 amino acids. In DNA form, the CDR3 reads TGTGCCACAACTAGCGGCGACAATGAGCAGTTCTTC. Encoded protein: CATTSGDNEQFF.

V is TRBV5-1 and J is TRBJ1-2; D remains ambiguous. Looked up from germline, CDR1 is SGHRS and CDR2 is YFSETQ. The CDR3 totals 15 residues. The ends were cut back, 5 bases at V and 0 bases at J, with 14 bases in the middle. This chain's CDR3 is CASRGEAGANYGYTF. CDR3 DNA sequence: TGCGCCAGCAGAGGAGAGGCCGGAGCTAACTATGGCTACACCTTC.

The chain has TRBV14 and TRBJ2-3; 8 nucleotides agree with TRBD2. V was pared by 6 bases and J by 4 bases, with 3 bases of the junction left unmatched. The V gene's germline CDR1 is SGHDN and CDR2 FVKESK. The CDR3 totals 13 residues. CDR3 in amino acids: CASSRSGADTQYF. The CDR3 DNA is TGTGCCAGCAGTCGTAGCGGGGCAGATACGCAGTATTTT.

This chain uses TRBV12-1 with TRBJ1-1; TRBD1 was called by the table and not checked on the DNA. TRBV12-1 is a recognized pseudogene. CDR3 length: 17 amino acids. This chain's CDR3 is CASSHRGHGLRNTEAFF. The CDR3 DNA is TGTGCCAGCAGCCACAGGGGGCACGGTTTGAGGAACACTGAAGCTTTCTTT.

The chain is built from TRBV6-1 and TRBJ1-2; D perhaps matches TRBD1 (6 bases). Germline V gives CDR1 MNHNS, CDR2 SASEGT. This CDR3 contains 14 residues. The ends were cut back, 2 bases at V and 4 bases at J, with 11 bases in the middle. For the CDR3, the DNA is TGTGCCAGCAGTGAAATACAGGGTTCCTATGGCTACACCTTC. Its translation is CASSEIQGSYGYTF.

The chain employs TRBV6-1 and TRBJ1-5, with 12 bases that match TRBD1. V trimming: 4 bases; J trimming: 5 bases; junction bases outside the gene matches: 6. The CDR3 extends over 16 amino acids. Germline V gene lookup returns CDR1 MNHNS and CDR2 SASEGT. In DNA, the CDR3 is TGTGCCAGCAGTGCGCCCGGGACAGGGGGCTATCAGCCCCAGCATTTT. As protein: CASSAPGTGGYQPQHF.

CDR3 nucleotides: TGTGCCAGCAGCATAACTTCCTTCTTT. The encoded protein is CASSITSFF. V gene TRBV21-1 combines with J gene TRBJ1-1. TRBV21-1 is annotated as a pseudogene. The CDR3 length is 9 residues.

For the CDR3, the DNA is TGTGCCAGCAGTTGGGACAGGGGTAGCAATCAGCCCCAGCATTTT. It codes for CASSWDRGSNQPQHF. The V call is TRBV6-2 or TRBV6-3, the J call TRBJ1-5; 10 nucleotides match TRBD1. With 4 bases clipped from V and 0 bases from J, the junction kept 0 bases outside the gene matches. The CDR3 length is 15 residues. The germline CDR1 and CDR2 sequences are MNHEY and SVGEGT.

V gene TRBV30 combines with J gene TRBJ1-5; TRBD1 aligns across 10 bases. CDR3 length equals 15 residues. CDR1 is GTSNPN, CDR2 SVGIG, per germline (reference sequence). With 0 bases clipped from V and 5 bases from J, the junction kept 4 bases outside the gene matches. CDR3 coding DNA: TGTGCCTGGAGTGTAGCGACAGGGGGCTATCAGCCCCAGCATTTT. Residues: CAWSVATGGYQPQHF.

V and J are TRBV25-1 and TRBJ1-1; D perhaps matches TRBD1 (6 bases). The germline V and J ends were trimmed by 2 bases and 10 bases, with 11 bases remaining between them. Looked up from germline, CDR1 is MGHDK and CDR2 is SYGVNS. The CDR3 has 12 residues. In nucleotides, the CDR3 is TGTGCCAGCAGTGAAGGACACAGGGCAGCTTTCTTT. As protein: CASSEGHRAAFF. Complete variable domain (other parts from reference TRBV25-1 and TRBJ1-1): EADIYQTPRYLVIGTGKKITLECSQTMGHDKMYWYQQDPGMELHLIHYSYGVNSTEKGDLSSESTVSRIRTEHFPLTLESARPSHTSQYLCASSEGHRAAFFGQGTRLTVV.

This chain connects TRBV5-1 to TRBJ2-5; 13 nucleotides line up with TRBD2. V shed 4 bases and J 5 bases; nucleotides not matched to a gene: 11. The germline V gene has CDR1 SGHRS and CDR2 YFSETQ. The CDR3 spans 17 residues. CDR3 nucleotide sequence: TGCGCCAGCAGCCCCCGACTAGCGGGAGGCCCCAGGGAGACCCAGTACTTC. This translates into CASSPRLAGGPRETQYF.

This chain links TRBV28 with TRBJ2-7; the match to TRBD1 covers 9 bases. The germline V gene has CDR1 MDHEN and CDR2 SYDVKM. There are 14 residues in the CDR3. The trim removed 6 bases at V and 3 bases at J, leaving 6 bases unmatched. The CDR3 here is CASSWTGADYEQYF. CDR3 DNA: TGTGCCAGCAGCTGGACAGGGGCCGACTACGAGCAGTACTTC.

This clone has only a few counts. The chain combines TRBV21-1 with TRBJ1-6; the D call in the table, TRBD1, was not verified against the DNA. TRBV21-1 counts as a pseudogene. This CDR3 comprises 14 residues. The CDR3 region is CAIIRQLEDSPLHF. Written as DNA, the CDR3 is TGTGCCATCATAAGACAGCTCGAGGACTCACCCCTCCACTTT.

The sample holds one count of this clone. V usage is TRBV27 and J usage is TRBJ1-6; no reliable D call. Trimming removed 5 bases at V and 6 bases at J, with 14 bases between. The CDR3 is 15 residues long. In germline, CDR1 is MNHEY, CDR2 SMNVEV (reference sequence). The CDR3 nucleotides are TGTGCCAGCAGTCCGGCAGGATGGGGTAATTCACCCCTCCACTTT. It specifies CASSPAGWGNSPLHF.

CDR3 in amino acids: CASSVGPESDEKLFF. The CDR3 DNA follows: TGTGCCAGCAGCGTCGGGCCCGAGTCGGATGAAAAACTGTTTTTT. J is TRBJ1-4 and V is TRBV9, with D hard to call. Per germline, CDR1 SGDLS and CDR2 YYNGEE. Between the trimmed V and J ends, which lost 2 bases and 6 bases, there was a span of 14 bases. This CDR3 comprises 15 residues. Complete variable domain (other parts from reference TRBV9 and TRBJ1-4): DSGVTQTPKHLITATGQRVTLRCSPRSGDLSVYWYQQSLDQGLQFLIQYYNGEERAKGNILERFSAQQFPDLHSELNLSSLELGDSALYFCASSVGPESDEKLFFGSGTQLSVL.

CDR3 amino acids: CASSLGAYPPVYEQYF. The DNA for the CDR3 is TGTGCCAGCAGCTTGGGCGCATACCCCCCCGTCTACGAGCAGTACTTC. The chain couples TRBV5-4 to TRBJ2-7; D is uncertain. The CDR3 extends over 16 amino acids. V was pared by 0 bases and J by 3 bases, with 16 bases between. Germline CDR1 and CDR2: SGHNT and YYREEE (reference sequence).

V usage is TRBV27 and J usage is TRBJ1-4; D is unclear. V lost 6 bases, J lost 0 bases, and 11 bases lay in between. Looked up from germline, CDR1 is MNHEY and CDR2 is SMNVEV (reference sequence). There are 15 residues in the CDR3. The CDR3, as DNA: TGTGCCAGCAGACCGGGCGGTGCAACTAATGAAAAACTGTTTTTT. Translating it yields CASRPGGATNEKLFF. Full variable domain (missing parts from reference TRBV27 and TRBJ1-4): EAQVTQNPRYLITVTGKKLTVTCSQNMNHEYMSWYRQDPGLGLRQIYYSMNVEVTDKGDVPEGYKVSRKEKRNFPLILESPSPNQTSLYFCASRPGGATNEKLFFGSGTQLSVL.